This T cell receptor beta chain was recovered during a study of blood T cell repertoires in COVID-19. The study counted Cohort 3 donors as recovered given two negative PCRs, clearance, or symptom resolution. Profiled with immunoSEQ multiplex PCR; TCRdb holds only in-frame clones, not every one. This sample has about 270,000 clones, with approximately 86% found just once. V lost 8 bases and J lost 7; bases outside the gene matches: 9. The CDR3 totals 13 residues. CDR1 is SNHLY, CDR2 FYNNEI, per germline. V usage is TRBV2 and J usage is TRBJ1-2, with 8 nucleotides matching TRBD1. The sample was PBMCs or T cells enriched from blood (not recorded which). This receptor was taken from a woman aged 18-35 years who had recovered from COVID-19. The CDR3 bases are TGTGCCAGCCCGGGACAGGAGAGGAGTGGCTACACCTTC. Translation gives CASPGQERSGYTF. Full variable domain (missing parts from reference TRBV2 and TRBJ1-2): EPEVTQTPSHQVTQMGQEVILRCVPISNHLYFYWYRQILGQKVEFLVSFYNNEISEKSEIFDDQFSVERPDGSNFTLKIRSTKLEDSAMYFCASPGQERSGYTFGSGTRLTVV.